These 26 T cell receptor beta chains came from one sample sequenced in a study of blood T cell repertoires in COVID-19. Repertoires were generated with immunoSEQ multiplex PCR, while TCRdb's copy carries only in-frame clones and drops some. The data show under 250,000 clones, roughly 83% seen once. Material: peripheral blood. The receptors were sampled from a woman of 80 years or more with COVID-19, enrolled during active disease.

The V gene is TRBV6-5, the J gene TRBJ1-1; weak D call: TRBD1 (6 bases). The CDR3 loop spans 15 amino acids. The germline V gene encodes CDR1 MNHEY and CDR2 SVGAGI. V dropped 5 bases and J dropped 0 bases, with 13 bases sitting between them. CDR3 amino acids: CASSIQDRLNTEAFF. The CDR3 DNA sequence: TGTGCCAGCAGTATACAGGACAGACTGAACACTGAAGCTTTCTTT.

The chain is built from TRBV6-1 and TRBJ1-2; D may be TRBD1 (5 bases). V lost 6 bases and J 1 base, leaving 9 bases between the germline ends. The CDR3 extends over 13 amino acids. Germline loops: CDR1 MNHNS, CDR2 SASEGT. The CDR3 sequence is CASRHGGNYGYTF. The CDR3 DNA reads as TGTGCCAGCAGGCACGGGGGTAACTATGGCTACACCTTC.

This chain connects TRBV18 to TRBJ2-7; no clear D gene. This CDR3 contains 14 residues. Trimming removed 3 bases from V and 6 bases from J, with 15 bases in between. CDR1 is KGHSH, CDR2 LQKENI, per germline. This CDR3 reads CASSPISGIGEQYF. For the CDR3, the DNA is TGTGCCAGCTCACCGATCTCAGGAATCGGCGAGCAGTACTTC.

This chain uses TRBV19 with TRBJ1-5; perhaps TRBD1 as D (5 bases). The CDR3 consists of 12 residues. The germline gives CDR1 LNHDA, CDR2 SQIVND (reference sequence). The V gene lost 9 bases and the J gene lost 6 bases, with 12 bases spanning the gap. CDR3 in DNA: TGTGCCAGCAGACAGTCTAGTCAGCCCCAGCATTTT. Translation gives CASRQSSQPQHF.

The rearrangement joins TRBV5-1 to TRBJ1-1; 8 nucleotides align to TRBD1. Trimming at V came to 2 bases and at J to 3 bases, leaving 6 bases not matched to a gene. Germline CDR1 SGHRS, CDR2 YFSETQ. The CDR3 runs 15 residues. For the CDR3, the DNA is TGCGCCAGCAGCTTTAGGACAGGGATATACACTGAAGCTTTCTTT. As protein: CASSFRTGIYTEAFF.

This rearrangement joins TRBV6-5 to TRBJ2-5; D gene uncertain. The CDR3 totals 12 residues. The V end was cut by 10 bases, the J end by 4 bases, with 13 bases between. Germline CDR1 reads MNHEY; CDR2 reads SVGAGI. The CDR3: CAISRMGETQYF. In nucleotides, the CDR3 is TGTGCCATTTCGAGGATGGGAGAGACCCAGTACTTC.

The V gene is TRBV12-3 or TRBV12-4, the J gene TRBJ2-5, with 9 bases lining up with TRBD1. V lost 6 bases to trimming and J lost 5 bases; unmatched junction nucleotides: 4. This CDR3 is 13 amino acids long. CDR3 region: CASSMTGGETQYF. CDR3 nucleotides: TGTGCCAGCAGCATGACAGGGGGGGAGACCCAGTACTTC.

The rearrangement uses TRBV28 and TRBJ1-4, with 8 bases matching TRBD1. Germline CDR1 MDHEN, CDR2 SYDVKM. J gave up 3 bases and V 8 bases, and 11 bases lay outside the gene matches. The CDR3 runs to 16 residues. CDR3 residues: CASATQGANSNEKLFF. The CDR3 DNA follows: TGTGCCAGCGCCACTCAGGGGGCAAACTCTAATGAAAAACTGTTTTTT.

V is TRBV6-2 or TRBV6-3 and J is TRBJ2-5; D is possibly TRBD1 (6 bases). Germline CDR1 MNHEY, CDR2 SVGEGT. The CDR3 contains 14 residues. V shed 6 bases and J shed 2 bases, with 13 bases lying between them. The CDR3 protein is CASSPTGYQETQYF. For the CDR3, the DNA is TGTGCCAGCAGCCCCACAGGGTATCAAGAGACCCAGTACTTC.

This clone showed up just a few times. The gene calls are TRBV2 and TRBJ1-3; maybe TRBD1 (5 bases). Trimming took off 9 bases at V and 2 bases at J, with 11 bases between the two ends. Germline V lookup: CDR1 SNHLY, CDR2 FYNNEI. This CDR3 is 13 amino acids long. Written as DNA, the CDR3 is TGTGCCAGTCAGACAGAAACTGGAAACACCATATATTTT. It translates to CASQTETGNTIYF.

The chain is built from TRBV6-1 and TRBJ2-2; tentative D call: TRBD2 (6 bases). V lost 3 bases, J lost 4 bases, and 18 bases lay in between. Germline loops: CDR1 MNHNS, CDR2 SASEGT. The CDR3 covers 17 residues. CDR3 loop: CASSEFVAARGTGELFF. As DNA, the CDR3 is TGTGCCAGCAGTGAGTTTGTAGCGGCCCGAGGCACCGGGGAGCTGTTTTTT.

V is TRBV24-1 and J is TRBJ2-6; maybe TRBD1 (5 bases). CDR1 is KGHDR, CDR2 SFDVKD, per germline. Trimming pared 9 bases from V and 0 bases from J, leaving 11 bases between. The CDR3 covers 15 residues. The CDR3 coding sequence is TGTGCCACCGGGGCCGGGCGCTCTGGGGCCAACGTCCTGACTTTC. It translates to CATGAGRSGANVLTF.

The chain couples TRBV19 to TRBJ2-5; 9 nucleotides match TRBD2. In germline, CDR1 is LNHDA, CDR2 SQIVND (reference sequence). The CDR3 loop spans 16 amino acids. Losses at the gene ends were 8 bases for V and 4 bases for J; bases not matched to a gene: 14. DNA of the CDR3: TGTGCCAGTCGACTCTGGACTAGCGTAGGTAGAGAGACCCAGTACTTC. It is translated as CASRLWTSVGRETQYF.

J is TRBJ1-5 and V is TRBV19; weak D call: TRBD1 (6 bases). In germline, CDR1 is LNHDA, CDR2 SQIVND (reference sequence). The CDR3 runs to 15 residues. V gave up 7 bases and J gave up 0 bases, with 13 bases separating them. The DNA for the CDR3 is TGTGCCAGTACGGCAGGGGCACCTAGCAATCAGCCCCAGCATTTT. Translation gives CASTAGAPSNQPQHF.

CDR3 sequence: CSVGPGGIEQYF. The CDR3, as DNA: TGCAGCGTTGGTCCCGGCGGGATCGAGCAGTACTTC. V usage is TRBV29-1 and J usage is TRBJ2-7, with a possible D match to TRBD2 (6 bases). Per the germline V gene, CDR1 is SQVTM and CDR2 is ANQGSEA. CDR3 length equals 12 residues. V dropped 4 bases and J dropped 6 bases, with 13 bases sitting between them.

This chain joins TRBV7-2 and TRBJ2-5; 7 bases are shared with TRBD2. With 4 bases clipped from V and 1 base from J, the junction kept 3 bases outside the gene matches. The germline CDR1 and CDR2 sequences are SGHTA and FQGNSA. The length of the CDR3 is 14 residues. The DNA for the CDR3 is TGTGCCAGCAGCTGGGGGGGAGCCCAAGAGACCCAGTACTTC. As protein: CASSWGGAQETQYF.

The rearrangement uses TRBV11-2 and TRBJ1-1; 9 bases fit TRBD1. CDR3 length equals 18 residues. Trimming at V came to 6 bases and at J to 3 bases, leaving 17 bases not matched to a gene. Looked up from germline, CDR1 is SGHAT and CDR2 is FQNNGV. CDR3 amino acids: CASRSPGQGSPGDTEAFF. For the CDR3, the DNA is TGTGCCAGCAGATCCCCGGGACAGGGATCCCCGGGGGACACTGAAGCTTTCTTT.

The chain employs TRBV2 and TRBJ1-2; D remains unclear. Germline CDR1 SNHLY, CDR2 FYNNEI. V lost 2 bases and J 4 bases, leaving 23 bases between the germline ends. The CDR3 runs 18 residues. The CDR3 DNA reads TGTGCCAGCAGTGAATCGGCGGGCCCTCTTAAAGGGCGCTATGGCTACACCTTC. Translating gives CASSESAGPLKGRYGYTF.

The chain carries TRBV7-2 and TRBJ1-5; D might be TRBD1 (5 bases). Trimming pared 5 bases from V and 6 bases from J, leaving 14 bases between. Per germline, CDR1 SGHTA and CDR2 FQGNSA. CDR3 length: 14 residues. This CDR3 is CASSPPGEFQPQHF. The DNA for the CDR3 is TGTGCCAGCAGCCCCCCGGGGGAGTTTCAGCCCCAGCATTTT.

The chain couples TRBV3-1 (or the pseudogene TRBV3-2) to TRBJ1-3; a possible D gene is TRBD1 (5 bases). Germline-derived CDR1 and CDR2 are LGHDT and YNNKEL (reference sequence). CDR3 length equals 14 residues. Deletions cut 1 base from V and 4 bases from J, with 8 bases between. CDR3 residues: CASSQGQLGNTIYF. The CDR3 DNA is TGTGCCAGCAGCCAAGGACAGTTAGGAAACACCATATATTTT.

This chain uses TRBV11-2 with TRBJ2-7, with TRBD1 identical over 8 bases. V lost 3 bases, J lost 6 bases, and 7 bases stayed unmatched. CDR1 and CDR2 from the germline V gene are SGHAT and FQNNGV. The CDR3 is 14 residues long. The DNA of the CDR3 is TGTGCCAGCAGCTTGGGACAGGACCGTGTCGAGCAGTACTTC. This translates into CASSLGQDRVEQYF.

The chain combines TRBV10-2 with TRBJ1-2; TRBD1 matches at 8 bases. Per germline, CDR1 WSHSY and CDR2 SAAADI. The CDR3 totals 15 residues. V lost 5 bases to trimming and J lost 1 base; unmatched junction nucleotides: 6. The CDR3 nucleotides are TGCGCCAGCAGTCCGGGACAGGTCGTTAACTATGGCTACACCTTC. Translation: CASSPGQVVNYGYTF.

The chain joins TRBV4-2 to TRBJ1-2; 9 bases are shared with TRBD1. Germline V CDR1 and CDR2: LGHNA, YNFKEQ. Trimming took 5 bases from V and 2 from J; bases not matched to a gene: 6. The CDR3 has 15 amino acids. CDR3 bases: TGTGCCAGCAGCGGCGGGACAGGGTCAAACTATGGCTACACCTTC. Its translation: CASSGGTGSNYGYTF.

This clone occurred once. This rearrangement joins TRBV6-2 or TRBV6-3 to TRBJ2-2, with D possibly matching TRBD2 (7 bases). V was trimmed by 5 bases and J by 0 bases, leaving 10 bases between them. This CDR3 spans 15 amino acids. Per the germline V gene, CDR1 is MNHEY and CDR2 is SVGEGT. The CDR3 is CASSRGATNTGELFF. The CDR3 nucleotides are TGTGCCAGCAGTCGGGGGGCCACGAACACCGGGGAGCTGTTTTTT.

The gene calls are TRBV5-5 and TRBJ1-5, with a weak D call TRBD1 (6 bases). The CDR3 contains 15 residues. V dropped 5 bases and J dropped 2 bases, with 14 bases sitting between them. Germline V gene data show CDR1 as SGHKS and CDR2 as YYEKEE (reference sequence). CDR3 nucleotides: TGTGCCAGCAGGCCCGGGGGGGGCGGCAATCAGCCCCAGCATTTT. Translating it yields CASRPGGGGNQPQHF. The complete variable domain, with remaining parts taken from reference TRBV5-5 and TRBJ1-5, reads DAGVTQSPTHLIKTRGQQVTLRCSPISGHKSVSWYQQVLGQGPQFIFQYYEKEERGRGNFPDRFSARQFPNYSSELNVNALLLGDSALYLCASRPGGGGNQPQHFGDGTRLSIL.

The chain uses TRBV5-1 and TRBJ1-6; 8 bases agree with TRBD1. This CDR3 has 14 amino acids. Germline loops: CDR1 SGHRS, CDR2 YFSETQ. Trimming cost V 3 bases and J 10 bases; bases outside gene matches: 6. The CDR3: CASSSGQGASPLHF. Here the CDR3 DNA reads TGCGCCAGCAGCTCCGGACAGGGAGCGTCACCCCTCCACTTT.